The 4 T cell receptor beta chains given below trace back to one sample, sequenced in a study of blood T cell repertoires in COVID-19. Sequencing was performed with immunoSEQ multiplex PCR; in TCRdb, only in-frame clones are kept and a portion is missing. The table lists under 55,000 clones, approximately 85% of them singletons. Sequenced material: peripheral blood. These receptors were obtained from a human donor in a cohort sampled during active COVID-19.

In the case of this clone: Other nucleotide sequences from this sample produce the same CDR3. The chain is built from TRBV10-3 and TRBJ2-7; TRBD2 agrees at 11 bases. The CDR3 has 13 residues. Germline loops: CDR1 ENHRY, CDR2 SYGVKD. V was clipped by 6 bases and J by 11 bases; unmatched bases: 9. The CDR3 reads CAISPTSGSNKYF. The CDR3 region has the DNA TGTGCCATCAGCCCCACTAGCGGGAGTAACAAGTACTTC.

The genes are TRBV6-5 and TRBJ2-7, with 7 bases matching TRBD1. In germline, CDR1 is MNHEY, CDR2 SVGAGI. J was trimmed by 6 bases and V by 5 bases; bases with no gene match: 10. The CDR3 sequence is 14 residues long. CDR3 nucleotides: TGTGCCAGCAGTCCCCGCAGGGGGTCGGGCGAGCAGTACTTC. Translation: CASSPRRGSGEQYF.

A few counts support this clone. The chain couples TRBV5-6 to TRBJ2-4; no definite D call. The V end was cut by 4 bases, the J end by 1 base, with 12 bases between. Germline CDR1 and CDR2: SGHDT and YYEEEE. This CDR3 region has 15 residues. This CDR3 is CASSASFGAKNIQYF. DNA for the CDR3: TGTGCCAGCAGCGCTTCTTTCGGGGCCAAAAACATTCAGTACTTC.

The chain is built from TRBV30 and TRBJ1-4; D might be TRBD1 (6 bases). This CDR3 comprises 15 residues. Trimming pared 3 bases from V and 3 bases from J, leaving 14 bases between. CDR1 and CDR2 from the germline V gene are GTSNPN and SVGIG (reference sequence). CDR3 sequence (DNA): TGTGCCTGGAGGGCCACAGGGCTGGCTAATGAAAAACTGTTTTTT. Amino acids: CAWRATGLANEKLFF. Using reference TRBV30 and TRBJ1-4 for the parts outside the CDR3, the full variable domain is SQTIHQWPATLVQPVGSPLSLECTVEGTSNPNLYWYRQAAGRGLQLLFYSVGIGQISSEVPQNLSASRPQDRQFILSSKKLLLSDSGFYLCAWRATGLANEKLFFGSGTQLSVL.